The present entry profiles one TCR beta chain with its context. The antigen remains unidentified. The assay was immunoSEQ multiplex PCR, and TCRdb's table has in-frame clones only and misses some. The sample has some 150,000 clones; about 93% are singletons. CDR3 length: 15 residues. Germline CDR1 MNHNY, CDR2 SVGAGI (reference sequence). The V end was cut by 5 bases, the J end by 5 bases, with 16 bases between. The data are from a study of T cell responses to AZD1222 COVID-19 vaccine. Study-wide results and limits: Repertoire collection took place solely once the T cell response had peaked. Spike-specific TCR breadth rose after two AZD1222 doses, and depth rose as well. Across the whole spike, CD4 TCRs peaked at regions 160-218 and 743-854.

The TCR sequence derives from an adult in good health. The rearrangement uses TRBV6-6 and TRBJ1-5; weak D call: TRBD1 (6 bases). The sample in question was peripheral blood, obtained on day 0 of AZD1222 vaccination. DNA for the CDR3: TGTGCCAGCAGTCCCCAGGGGCGTAGTGATCAGCCCCAGCATTTT. This translates into CASSPQGRSDQPQHF.